This T cell receptor beta chain stems from a study of tumor-infiltrating lymphocytes in primary liver carcinoma. Looking at the study overall: Productive TCRbeta reads per sample were roughly 3.5 to 7.5 million, not differing by tissue.

Total RNA amounting to roughly 450 ng was the source from which TCR beta cDNA was made with a constant-region primer. Employing slightly modified ARM-PCR, three nested multiplex PCR rounds were run, and these gave rise to the TCR beta libraries. Running ten to eleven cycles apiece, the first two PCR rounds relied on TRBV1-TRBV30 forward primers together with a C-beta reverse primer. TCRdb re-called the multiplex PCR reads through MiXCR, storing one row per CDR3 protein. The data show about 330,000 distinct CDR3 sequences, roughly two thirds seen once. Germline DNA was extracted too, while blood RNA derived from unsorted whole blood. Approximately 4 milliliters of peripheral blood were drawn preoperatively. The CDR3 runs to 13 residues. Per germline, CDR1 LGHNA and CDR2 YSLEER. For this clonotype: The target antigen is unknown. A junction boundary mismatches the germline segment, possibly from a read error.

Overall study results and limits: A significantly higher top-250-clone fraction was found in tumors than in blood (p = 0.039). Tumor region pairs overlapped more than did tumor-adjacent and tumor-blood pairs.

The sequenced sample was peripheral blood. This sequence joins TRBV4-3 and TRBJ2-5; D is unclear. The sequence derives from a man in his forties or fifties with primary liver carcinoma and hepatitis B virus infection. The CDR3 coding sequence is TGTGCCAGCAGCCAAACACGCCAAGAGACCAAGTACTTC. Translated: CASSQTRQETKYF.